These 29 T cell receptor beta chains share one sample of origin, sequenced in a study of T cell responses to AZD1222 COVID-19 vaccine. TCRdb's copy holds only in-frame clones and misses some; the assay was immunoSEQ multiplex PCR. The table has 120,000 or so clones, roughly 90% seen once. Sequencing was performed on peripheral blood, taken on day 0 of MenACWY control vaccination. Receptors were obtained from an adult in good health.

The sample holds one count of this clone. V gene TRBV18 combines with J gene TRBJ1-4, with D possibly being TRBD1 (5 bases). Deletions cut 2 bases from V and 13 bases from J, with 17 bases between. Germline-derived CDR1 and CDR2 are KGHSH and LQKENI. The length of the CDR3 is 14 residues. The CDR3 DNA reads TGTGCCAGCTCACCAGCAAATACCAGGGAAGGACTGTTTTTT. This codes for CASSPANTREGLFF.

CDR3 loop: CATRLPSGRRPSGEQYF. In nucleotides, the CDR3 is TGTGCCACCAGATTGCCTAGCGGGAGGCGCCCCTCGGGCGAGCAGTACTTC. The V and J genes are TRBV24-1 and TRBJ2-7; 11 nucleotides line up with TRBD2. The CDR3 consists of 17 residues. The germline V gene has CDR1 KGHDR and CDR2 SFDVKD. V was pared by 7 bases and J by 6 bases, with 16 bases of the junction left unmatched.

This chain connects TRBV6-2 or TRBV6-3 to TRBJ2-1, with 7 bases lining up with TRBD2. The V gene's germline CDR1 is MNHEY and CDR2 SVGEGT. This CDR3 is built from 15 residues. Trimming took 0 bases from V and 4 from J; bases not matched to a gene: 3. CDR3 in DNA: TGTGCCAGCAGTTACTCGGCGGGAGAATACAATGAGCAGTTCTTC. This translates into CASSYSAGEYNEQFF.

A single count supports this clone. The chain combines TRBV30 with TRBJ2-3; D call uncertain. The CDR3 loop spans 12 amino acids. V was shortened by 2 bases and J by 2 bases, with 5 bases between the two germline ends. In germline, CDR1 is GTSNPN, CDR2 SVGIG (reference sequence). CDR3 sequence reads: CAWSKDTDTQYF. The CDR3 DNA reads as TGTGCCTGGAGTAAAGACACAGATACGCAGTATTTT.

The genes are TRBV13 and TRBJ2-1, with TRBD2 matching over 9 bases. The CDR3 contains 16 residues. Losses at the gene ends were 5 bases for V and 0 bases for J; bases not matched to a gene: 5. The germline V gene encodes CDR1 PRHDT and CDR2 FYEKMQ (reference sequence). The CDR3 reads CASSGLLAGSYNEQFF. The CDR3 coding sequence is TGTGCCAGCAGCGGTCTACTAGCGGGCTCCTACAATGAGCAGTTCTTC.

V is TRBV19 and J is TRBJ1-1; 9 bases are a match to TRBD1. The CDR3 consists of 16 residues. V shed 3 bases and J 5 bases; nucleotides not matched to a gene: 10. Germline V gene lookup returns CDR1 LNHDA and CDR2 SQIVND (reference sequence). The CDR3 loop reads CASSMGQGGRPTEAFF. CDR3 nucleotides: TGTGCCAGTAGTATGGGACAGGGTGGACGGCCGACTGAAGCTTTCTTT.

This clone was observed a handful of times. The chain links TRBV5-6 to TRBJ1-4, with D unclear. The CDR3 has 16 residues. V was pared by 5 bases and J by 0 bases, with 14 bases between. CDR1 and CDR2 from the germline V gene are SGHDT and YYEEEE. The CDR3 here is CASSTGRGSTNEKLFF. Written as DNA, the CDR3 is TGTGCCAGCAGTACCGGGCGCGGCTCAACTAATGAAAAACTGTTTTTT.

This clone has a single count. V is TRBV9 and J is TRBJ2-3, with D unclear. Trimming left V 1 base short and J 0 bases short, with 12 bases between. This CDR3 has 16 amino acids. The V gene's germline CDR1 is SGDLS and CDR2 YYNGEE. Here the CDR3 reads CASSVLGLMSTDTQYF. In DNA, the CDR3 is TGTGCCAGCAGCGTACTAGGTTTGATGAGCACAGATACGCAGTATTTT.

V gene TRBV19 combines with J gene TRBJ1-1; TRBD1 matches 10 bases. J was trimmed by 1 base and V by 0 bases; bases with no gene match: 11. The germline V gene has CDR1 LNHDA and CDR2 SQIVND (reference sequence). There are 19 residues in the CDR3. Here the CDR3 reads CASSIDPPGQGNRNTEAFF. As DNA, the CDR3 is TGTGCCAGTAGTATAGACCCCCCGGGACAGGGGAATAGGAACACTGAAGCTTTCTTT.

V is TRBV4-1 and J is TRBJ1-1, with D uncertain. The V end lost 1 base, the J end lost 1 base, and 7 bases lay between the germline ends. This CDR3 has 14 residues. CDR1 and CDR2 (germline): MGHRA, YSYEKL. For the CDR3, the DNA is TGCGCCAGCAGCCAAGTAGTCCCGAACACTGAAGCTTTCTTT. Its protein is CASSQVVPNTEAFF.

The gene calls are TRBV6-5 and TRBJ1-2; D is unresolved. In germline, CDR1 is MNHEY, CDR2 SVGAGI. V lost 6 bases and J lost 7, with 9 bases in between. The CDR3 has 11 residues. In nucleotides, the CDR3 is TGTGCCAGCAGCTCCGGTCCTGGCTACACCTTC. It encodes CASSSGPGYTF.

V usage is TRBV5-4 and J usage is TRBJ2-5; D is possibly TRBD2 (5 bases). The CDR3 runs 15 residues. From germline, CDR1 is SGHNT and CDR2 YYREEE (reference sequence). The ends were cut back, 5 bases at V and 2 bases at J, with 16 bases in the middle. The CDR3: CASRVGIGGQETQYF. CDR3 in DNA: TGTGCCAGCAGAGTCGGGATCGGAGGACAAGAGACCCAGTACTTC.

J is TRBJ1-1 and V is TRBV4-1, with D perhaps TRBD1 (5 bases). Germline CDR1 reads MGHRA; CDR2 reads YSYEKL. The length of the CDR3 is 17 residues. V was pared by 0 bases and J by 5 bases, with 19 bases between. The CDR3 nucleotides are TGCGCCAGCAGCCAAGAATGGTGGGCAGGGAGTGGTACTGAAGCTTTCTTT. This encodes CASSQEWWAGSGTEAFF.

The J gene is TRBJ2-1, the V gene TRBV18; 9 nucleotides line up with TRBD2. The CDR3 has 14 residues. Germline values: CDR1 KGHSH, CDR2 LQKENI. V shed 3 bases and J 8 bases; nucleotides not matched to a gene: 5. The CDR3 bases are TGTGCCAGCTCACCGCAGGGCGGGAGGGATGAGCAGTTCTTC. Protein: CASSPQGGRDEQFF. The variable domain in full, completed from reference TRBV18 and TRBJ2-1, reads NAGVMQNPRHLVRRRGQEARLRCSPMKGHSHVYWYRQLPEEGLKFMVYLQKENIIDESGMPKERFSAEFPKEGPSILRIQQVVRGDSAAYFCASSPQGGRDEQFFGPGTRLTVL.

This rearrangement joins TRBV4-1 to TRBJ2-7, with 7 bases identical to TRBD1. V dropped 0 bases and J dropped 0; count of bases not matched to a gene: 2. CDR1 MGHRA and CDR2 YSYEKL come from the germline V gene. There are 15 residues in the CDR3. The CDR3 reads CASSQDRQGSYEQYF. The CDR3 DNA reads as TGCGCCAGCAGCCAAGATCGACAGGGCTCCTACGAGCAGTACTTC.

This chain connects TRBV28 to TRBJ2-7; tentatively, D is TRBD1 (6 bases). The germline V gene has CDR1 MDHEN and CDR2 SYDVKM. The CDR3 covers 15 residues. V lost 4 bases and J 2 bases, leaving 15 bases between the germline ends. The CDR3 region has the DNA TGTGCCAGCAGTTCCCAGGGGATCTGGCCCTACGAGCAGTACTTC. Encoded protein: CASSSQGIWPYEQYF.

The rearrangement uses TRBV6-5 and TRBJ2-1, with D possibly matching TRBD2 (6 bases). CDR1 and CDR2 from the germline V gene are MNHEY and SVGAGI. The CDR3 covers 15 residues. V lost 2 bases and J lost 0, with 8 bases in between. CDR3 sequence: CASSYTGSSYNEQFF. CDR3 nucleotides: TGTGCCAGCAGTTACACCGGGAGCTCCTACAATGAGCAGTTCTTC.

V usage is TRBV28 and J usage is TRBJ2-5; D may match TRBD1 or TRBD2 (6 bases each). CDR1 is MDHEN and CDR2 is SYDVKM in the germline V gene. The CDR3 runs 16 residues. Trimming took 6 bases from V and 4 from J, leaving 21 bases between them. The CDR3 bases are TGTGCCAGCAGCGTACAGGGTTGGGGGGTAGGAGAGACCCAGTACTTC. Residues: CASSVQGWGVGETQYF.

The chain links TRBV4-1 to TRBJ2-5; 7 nucleotides line up with TRBD1. V trimming: 3 bases; J trimming: 7 bases; junction bases outside the gene matches: 5. The CDR3 length is 13 residues. CDR1 and CDR2 (germline): MGHRA, YSYEKL. In nucleotides, the CDR3 is TGCGCCAGCAGCCAGAACAGGGGTTCGACCCAGTACTTC. It is translated as CASSQNRGSTQYF.

CDR3 residues: CASSLGQSNTIYF. The CDR3 coding sequence is TGCGCCAGCAGCTTGGGACAGTCGAACACCATATATTTT. J is TRBJ1-3 and V is TRBV5-1; a possible D gene is TRBD1 (5 bases). V was cut by 0 bases and J by 7 bases, with 8 bases left in between. This CDR3 has 13 amino acids. Germline V lookup: CDR1 SGHRS, CDR2 YFSETQ.

The V gene is TRBV6-5, the J gene TRBJ1-2; TRBD1 might be the D (5 bases). Germline V gives CDR1 MNHEY, CDR2 SVGAGI. Trimming removed 11 bases from V and 8 bases from J, with 21 bases in between. The CDR3 extends over 13 amino acids. CDR3 sequence reads: CARRGAGSGGYTF. The DNA of the CDR3 is TGTGCCCGACGAGGGGCAGGCTCCGGGGGCTACACCTTC.

The V gene is TRBV7-9, the J gene TRBJ2-5; TRBD1 matches at 8 bases. Germline V gives CDR1 SEHNR, CDR2 FQNEAQ (reference sequence). CDR3 length: 16 amino acids. The trim removed 5 bases at V and 1 base at J, leaving 9 bases unmatched. The CDR3 protein is CASSGTAGGGQETQYF. The CDR3 DNA reads TGTGCCAGCAGCGGGACCGCAGGGGGCGGCCAAGAGACCCAGTACTTC.

The rearrangement joins TRBV3-1 (or the pseudogene TRBV3-2) to TRBJ1-6; tentatively, D is TRBD1 (6 bases). Trimming pared 4 bases from V and 8 bases from J, leaving 15 bases between. Per germline, CDR1 LGHDT and CDR2 YNNKEL (reference sequence). This CDR3 has 15 amino acids. This CDR3 reads CASSRWGAPDSPLHF. CDR3 bases: TGTGCCAGCAGCCGGTGGGGGGCGCCCGATTCACCCCTCCACTTT.

The J gene is TRBJ2-1, the V gene TRBV18, with 10 bases lining up with TRBD1. Germline V lookup: CDR1 KGHSH, CDR2 LQKENI. Trimming removed 5 bases from V and 2 bases from J; junction bases left unmatched: 0. CDR3 length: 14 residues. Here the CDR3 reads CASSDRGPYNEQFF. For the CDR3, the DNA is TGTGCCAGCTCAGACAGGGGGCCCTACAATGAGCAGTTCTTC. The entire variable domain, with the rest obtained from reference TRBV18 and TRBJ2-1, is as follows: NAGVMQNPRHLVRRRGQEARLRCSPMKGHSHVYWYRQLPEEGLKFMVYLQKENIIDESGMPKERFSAEFPKEGPSILRIQQVVRGDSAAYFCASSDRGPYNEQFFGPGTRLTVL.

The CDR3 region is CASRADGDTQYF. The CDR3 DNA sequence: TGCGCCAGCAGGGCGGACGGGGATACGCAGTATTTT. The chain combines TRBV10-1 with TRBJ2-3; D ambiguous. With 6 bases removed from V and 6 bases from J, the gap between germline ends came to 10 bases. Germline V lookup: CDR1 WNHNN, CDR2 SYGVQD (reference sequence). The CDR3 is 12 amino acids.

This clone was picked up one time. This sequence joins TRBV30 and TRBJ2-7, with 7 positions matching TRBD1. V lost 0 bases, J lost 3 bases, and 11 bases stayed unmatched. The CDR3 totals 16 residues. Germline values: CDR1 GTSNPN, CDR2 SVGIG (reference sequence). CDR3 residues: CAWSVLGDRLHYEQYF. CDR3 coding DNA: TGTGCCTGGAGTGTACTTGGGGACAGACTTCACTACGAGCAGTACTTC.

V and J are TRBV27 and TRBJ1-1; D is undetermined. Germline CDR1 reads MNHEY; CDR2 reads SMNVEV (reference sequence). CDR3 length: 13 amino acids. V lost 5 bases and J lost 3, with 10 bases in between. DNA of the CDR3: TGTGCCAGCAGTCCCCTCCTGTACACTGAAGCTTTCTTT. Residues: CASSPLLYTEAFF.

V is TRBV5-4 and J is TRBJ1-1, with a weak D call TRBD1 (6 bases). The CDR3 extends over 14 amino acids. Per germline, CDR1 SGHNT and CDR2 YYREEE (reference sequence). V gave up 4 bases and J gave up 1 base, with 11 bases separating them. CDR3 coding DNA: TGTGCCAGCAGCGCCGGACAGCAGAACACTGAAGCTTTCTTT. This translates into CASSAGQQNTEAFF.

The CDR3 coding sequence is TGCGCCAGCAGCTCCCCGGGACAGCCTAATGAAAAACTGTTTTTT. Its protein product is CASSSPGQPNEKLFF. This chain connects TRBV5-1 to TRBJ1-4; 7 bases match TRBD1. V shed 3 bases, J shed 3 bases, and the junction held 5 bases outside the gene matches. The CDR3 contains 15 residues. CDR1 and CDR2 (germline): SGHRS, YFSETQ.